These T cell receptor beta chains were read from a single sample in a study of blood T cells in healthy people across ages. TCRdb recomputed calls from the 5' RACE reads with MiXCR, one row per CDR3 protein. Of about 720,000 distinct CDR3 sequences listed, roughly 25% are singletons. The sample was also linked to a second study, of T cells of mothers and their children.

Sequencing was done on a sample of blood. These receptors all stem from a boy under 18 in good health. Each CDR3 is given with its conserved first and last residue. Fields, in order: D gene, J gene, V gene, clone size, CDR3 DNA, CDR3 protein. The D gene is left open where the match is weak. Clone size is given for some rows only: seen once, a few or many times, or a class if the clone is expanded.

>.|TRBJ2-4|TRBV24-1|many
TGTGCCACCAGTGATTCGGTCATACCCATTCAGTACTTC
CATSDSVIPIQYF
>.|TRBJ2-7|TRBV5-1|.
TGCGCCAGCAGCCGGGGTAGCGCCTACGAGCAGTACTTC
CASSRGSAYEQYF
>.|TRBJ2-5|TRBV5-6|few
TGTGCCAGCAGCTTGGTGGGCTGGACCCGGGGGACCCAGTACTTC
CASSLVGWTRGTQYF
>TRBD2|TRBJ2-5|TRBV29-1|few
TGCAGCGTTGCCTCGGCTAGCGGGGGAGAGACCCAGTACTTC
CSVASASGGETQYF
>TRBD1|TRBJ1-2|TRBV29-1|once
TGCAGCGTTGAAGGGACAGGTCCTGGCTGCACCTTC
CSVEGTGPGCTF
>.|TRBJ2-2|TRBV29-1|.
TGCAGCATTGGGGGGTACACCGGGGAGCTGTTTTTT
CSIGGYTGELFF
>.|TRBJ2-5|TRBV7-9|.
TGTGCCAGCAGCTTAACAGACAAGCTCCAAGAGACCCAGTACTTC
CASSLTDKLQETQYF
>TRBD2|TRBJ2-1|TRBV28|few
TGTGCCAGCAGTAACGGACAGCAGGGCGGATGGCGGGAGGTATACAATGAGCAGTTCTTC
CASSNGQQGGWREVYNEQFF
>TRBD1|TRBJ1-5|TRBV6-6|.
TGTGCCAGCAGTTACACTCCTCCGGGACAGGGGAATCAGCCCCAGCATTTT
CASSYTPPGQGNQPQHF
>.|TRBJ1-4|TRBV7-2|.
TGTGCCAGCAGCTCGAGGGCTTGGGCTAATGAAAAACTGTTTTTT
CASSSRAWANEKLFF
>.|TRBJ2-1|TRBV7-2|few
TGTGCCAGCAGCTTAGTCAGGCGGCCGGCGGGCGATGAGCAGTTCTTC
CASSLVRRPAGDEQFF
>TRBD1|TRBJ2-5|TRBV29-1|.
TGCAGCGTTGAAACTTGGGACAGGGCTCTCCAAGAGACCCAGTACTTC
CSVETWDRALQETQYF
>TRBD1|TRBJ2-2|TRBV18|.
TGTGCCAGCTCACCACCGCCCGGGACAGCGAACACCGGGGAGCTGTTTTTT
CASSPPPGTANTGELFF
>TRBD1|TRBJ2-7|TRBV5-1|.
TGCGCCAGCAGCTTCCGGACAGGGAAAAACTACGAGCAGTACTTC
CASSFRTGKNYEQYF
>TRBD1|TRBJ1-1|TRBV28|few
TGTGCCAGCAGTCCACACGCGGACAGGATTAACACTGAAGCTTTCTTT
CASSPHADRINTEAFF
>.|TRBJ1-5|TRBV7-9|.
TGTGCCAGCAGCTTAGGGAGCTACAATCAGCCCCAGCATTTT
CASSLGSYNQPQHF
>.|TRBJ1-2|TRBV7-9|.
TGTGCCAGCAGCCCCACCGGGGAATACAACTATGGCTACACCTTC
CASSPTGEYNYGYTF
>TRBD2|TRBJ2-1|TRBV7-3|few
TGTGCCAGCACGGGACTAGCGGTCTACAATGAGCAGTTCTTC
CASTGLAVYNEQFF
>.|TRBJ1-2|TRBV27|.
TGTGCCAGCAGTTTAATGGCAAGTGGGCACTCTAACTATGGCTACACCTTC
CASSLMASGHSNYGYTF
>.|TRBJ1-4|TRBV7-9|few
TGTGCCAGCAGCTTATATCTCCTGCAGGATGAAAAACTGTTTTTT
CASSLYLLQDEKLFF
>.|TRBJ2-7|TRBV10-3|.
TGTGCCATCAGTGTGATAAAGGGGGATCACTACGAGCAGTACTTC
CAISVIKGDHYEQYF
>TRBD2|TRBJ2-7|TRBV5-1|.
TGCGCCAGCAGCTTGGGCCTCGGACTAGCCTCCTACGAGCAGTACTTC
CASSLGLGLASYEQYF
>TRBD1|TRBJ2-4|TRBV12-3/TRBV12-4|.
TGTGCCAGCAGTTACCCGGACAGGGCCAAAAACATTCAGTACTTC
CASSYPDRAKNIQYF
>.|TRBJ2-5|TRBV7-9|.
TGTGCCAGCAGCGACCAGAGGGAGGGACAGGAGCAAGAGACCCAGTACTTC
CASSDQREGQEQETQYF
>.|TRBJ2-5|TRBV29-1|few
TGCAGCGTTGCATCCGTCCAAGAGACCCAGTACTTC
CSVASVQETQYF
>.|TRBJ2-3|TRBV7-2|few
TGTGCCAGCAGCTCCCTAGTTGCGGCTACGCAGTATTTT
CASSSLVAATQYF
>TRBD2|TRBJ2-7|TRBV20-1|few
TGCAGTGCTAGCAAGCGGGGAACCTACGAGCAGTACTTC
CSASKRGTYEQYF
>.|TRBJ2-2|TRBV29-1|.
TGCAGCGTTGTGTTCCACACGAACACCGGGGAGCTGTTTTTT
CSVVFHTNTGELFF
>TRBD2|TRBJ2-1|TRBV6-1|.
TGTGCCAGCAGCGCGCACACGGGGGGGAAAGCTAATGAGCAGTTCTTC
CASSAHTGGKANEQFF
>.|TRBJ1-5|TRBV5-1|few
TGCGCCAGCAGCTTGGTTGGGGACAACAATCAGCCCCAGCATTTT
CASSLVGDNNQPQHF
>TRBD1|TRBJ2-4|TRBV20-1|few
TGCAGTGCTAGCGGACAGGGGGGAAGACTAGCCAAAAACATTCAGTACTTC
CSASGQGGRLAKNIQYF
>.|TRBJ2-5|TRBV12-3/TRBV12-4|.
TGTGCCAGCACCCTGGACAGACAAGAGACCCAGTACTTC
CASTLDRQETQYF
>.|TRBJ1-4|TRBV11-2|.
TGTGCCAGCAGCCCCCTAGCGGGGTGGGATGAAAAACTGTTTTTT
CASSPLAGWDEKLFF
>TRBD1|TRBJ2-7|TRBV9|once
TGTGCCAGCAGCGCTAGCCCGGACAGGGATCACGAGCAGTACTTC
CASSASPDRDHEQYF
>TRBD1|TRBJ1-2|TRBV29-1|.
TGCAGCGTTGAAGCTCCAGGGGGTAATAACTATGGCTACACCTTC
CSVEAPGGNNYGYTF
>.|TRBJ2-7|TRBV5-5|.
TGTGCCAGCAGGGGACGGGACACCTCTACGGAGCAGTACTTC
CASRGRDTSTEQYF
>.|TRBJ2-7|TRBV20-1|few
TGCAGTGCTAGAGAGCCCAAAAGCCCCGCCACCTACGAGCAGTACTTC
CSAREPKSPATYEQYF
>TRBD1|TRBJ2-7|TRBV6-6|.
TGTGCCGGCAGCGAGAGAACAGGGGCCTACGAGCAGTACTTC
CAGSERTGAYEQYF
>.|TRBJ2-7|TRBV6-5|.
TGTGCCAGCAGTTACGGGAACGGAGCGGGTGGAAGCTCCTACGAGCAGTACTTC
CASSYGNGAGGSSYEQYF
>.|TRBJ2-7|TRBV27|.
TGTGCCAGCAGTCTACGGACTTCGAGCTCCTACGAGCAGTACTTC
CASSLRTSSSYEQYF
>TRBD1|TRBJ2-1|TRBV27|few
TGTGCCAGCAGTTCCGGGACAGGGTTTCATGAGCAGTTCTTC
CASSSGTGFHEQFF
>TRBD2|TRBJ2-2|TRBV7-3|.
TGTGCCAGCAGTTTAACAGGCGGGGGTCCCGGGGAGCTGTTTTTT
CASSLTGGGPGELFF
>.|TRBJ2-1|TRBV7-9|few
TGTGCCAGCAGCCCCGAGCAGTTCTTC
CASSPEQFF
>TRBD2|TRBJ2-1|TRBV7-8|.
TGTGCCAGCAGCCTCCCGGGACTAGCGGGAGTTTTATACAATGAGCAGTTCTTC
CASSLPGLAGVLYNEQFF
>TRBD1|TRBJ2-2|TRBV28|.
TGTGCCAGCAGTTCCCGGGACAGGGGCCCCACCGGGGAGCTGTTTTTT
CASSSRDRGPTGELFF
>.|TRBJ2-7|TRBV10-3|.
TGTGCCATCAGTGAGCAAGACGAGCAGTACTTC
CAISEQDEQYF
>.|TRBJ2-1|TRBV20-1|.
TGCAGTGCTAGAGTAGGGCTCCAAAAGGGAGAGCAGTTCTTC
CSARVGLQKGEQFF